The 14 T cell receptor beta chains below all came from one sample that was sequenced in a study of blood T cell repertoires in COVID-19. The assay was immunoSEQ multiplex PCR, and TCRdb's table has in-frame clones only and misses some. Of about 250,000 clones listed, roughly 90% are singletons. The material sequenced was peripheral blood. The origin of the receptors is a woman in her thirties with active or convalescent COVID-19.

The rearrangement links TRBV19 to TRBJ2-5; 10 bases agree with TRBD2. This CDR3 contains 16 residues. Germline V gene lookup returns CDR1 LNHDA and CDR2 SQIVND (reference sequence). V lost 4 bases to trimming and J lost 5 bases; unmatched junction nucleotides: 10. CDR3 amino acids: CASSTTKLAGLETQYF. CDR3 sequence (DNA): TGTGCCAGTAGTACTACAAAACTAGCGGGGCTGGAGACCCAGTACTTC. The variable domain in full, with the rest retrieved from reference TRBV19 and TRBJ2-5, is DGGITQSPKYLFRKEGQNVTLSCEQNLNHDAMYWYRQDPGQGLRLIYYSQIVNDFQKGDIAEGYSVSREKKESFPLTVTSAQKNPTAFYLCASSTTKLAGLETQYFGPGTRLLVL.

V and J are TRBV2 and TRBJ2-5, with 7 positions matching TRBD2. The CDR3 has 17 residues. The germline gives CDR1 SNHLY, CDR2 FYNNEI. V trimming: 8 bases; J trimming: 1 base; junction bases outside the gene matches: 16. CDR3 nucleotides: TGTGCCAGCTCTTCCTTGGCCAGCGGGGACTTCCAAGAGACCCAGTACTTC. Translating it yields CASSSLASGDFQETQYF. Combining the CDR3 with reference TRBV2 and TRBJ2-5 gives the whole variable domain EPEVTQTPSHQVTQMGQEVILRCVPISNHLYFYWYRQILGQKVEFLVSFYNNEISEKSEIFDDQFSVERPDGSNFTLKIRSTKLEDSAMYFCASSSLASGDFQETQYFGPGTRLLVL.

The rearrangement joins TRBV2 to TRBJ1-3; possible D gene TRBD1, 6 bases. The CDR3 totals 16 residues. V was trimmed by 1 base and J by 0 bases, leaving 10 bases between them. Looked up from germline, CDR1 is SNHLY and CDR2 is FYNNEI. CDR3 in amino acids: CASSEELGGSGNTIYF. Written as DNA, the CDR3 is TGTGCCAGCAGTGAAGAGCTAGGGGGCTCTGGAAACACCATATATTTT.

This clone was counted a single time. J is TRBJ1-5 and V is TRBV19, with D perhaps matching TRBD1 (5 bases). V lost 8 bases and J 2 bases, leaving 28 bases between the germline ends. The V gene's germline CDR1 is LNHDA and CDR2 SQIVND (reference sequence). The CDR3 totals 19 residues. This chain's CDR3 is CASLLEARVKHSGNQPQHF. The CDR3 region has the DNA TGTGCCAGTCTCCTCGAGGCCAGGGTGAAGCATTCTGGCAATCAGCCCCAGCATTTT.

This sequence joins TRBV7-2 and TRBJ1-6; 7 bases line up with TRBD1. Germline CDR1 is SGHTA and CDR2 is FQGNSA. The CDR3 totals 14 residues. With 5 bases clipped from V and 9 bases from J, the junction kept 7 bases outside the gene matches. CDR3 nucleotides: TGTGCCAGCAGCCAAACGACAGGGCTTTCACCCCTCCACTTT. This codes for CASSQTTGLSPLHF. Based on the CDR3 plus reference TRBV7-2 and TRBJ1-6, the full variable domain is GAGVSQSPSNKVTEKGKDVELRCDPISGHTALYWYRQSLGQGLEFLIYFQGNSAPDKSGLPSDRFSAERTGGSVSTLTIQRTQQEDSAVYLCASSQTTGLSPLHFGNGTRLTVT.

This chain connects TRBV9 to TRBJ2-3, with 14 nucleotides matching TRBD2. Germline values: CDR1 SGDLS, CDR2 YYNGEE. This CDR3 has 16 residues. The V gene end was trimmed by 3 bases and the J gene end by 2 bases; junction bases not matched to a gene: 2. The CDR3 bases are TGTGCCAGCAGCGCGGGACTAGCGGGAGACACAGATACGCAGTATTTT. It translates to CASSAGLAGDTDTQYF.

The genes are TRBV18 and TRBJ1-5, with 9 positions matching TRBD1. The V segment lost 2 bases and the J segment 3 bases; nucleotides outside the gene matches: 2. The germline V gene has CDR1 KGHSH and CDR2 LQKENI. The CDR3 sequence is 15 residues long. For the CDR3, the DNA is TGTGCCAGCTCACCAGGGACAGGGATCAATCAGCCCCAGCATTTT. It is translated as CASSPGTGINQPQHF.

The chain uses TRBV9 and TRBJ1-6; D is unclear. Per germline, CDR1 SGDLS and CDR2 YYNGEE. V was trimmed by 0 bases and J by 11 bases, leaving 9 bases between them. The CDR3 extends over 13 amino acids. The CDR3 protein is CASSVEPIPPLHF. DNA of the CDR3: TGTGCCAGCAGCGTAGAACCTATCCCACCCCTCCACTTT.

This chain connects TRBV19 to TRBJ1-1; unclear D gene. In germline, CDR1 is LNHDA, CDR2 SQIVND (reference sequence). The CDR3 consists of 15 residues. The V end was cut by 4 bases, the J end by 1 base, with 13 bases between. The CDR3 loop reads CASSTSPNSNTEAFF. CDR3 sequence (DNA): TGTGCCAGTAGTACTTCACCCAACTCGAACACTGAAGCTTTCTTT.

This clone showed up just a few times. The J gene is TRBJ1-1, the V gene TRBV4-3, with D possibly matching TRBD1 (5 bases). Trimming cost V 1 base and J 4 bases, with 16 bases left between them. The germline CDR1 and CDR2 sequences are LGHNA and YSLEER. There are 16 residues in the CDR3. Here the CDR3 DNA reads TGCGCCAGCAGCCAAGCTTCCGGCCGCGGGGGCACTGAAGCTTTCTTT. It encodes CASSQASGRGGTEAFF.

The chain employs TRBV9 and TRBJ2-3; D is ambiguous. V lost 0 bases to trimming and J lost 5 bases, with 10 bases between them. The CDR3 extends over 14 amino acids. CDR1 is SGDLS and CDR2 is YYNGEE in the germline V gene. In DNA form, the CDR3 reads TGTGCCAGCAGCGTAGGAAACAGTATAGATACGCAGTATTTT. This gives the protein CASSVGNSIDTQYF. Supplemented by reference TRBV9 and TRBJ2-3, the full variable domain reads DSGVTQTPKHLITATGQRVTLRCSPRSGDLSVYWYQQSLDQGLQFLIQYYNGEERAKGNILERFSAQQFPDLHSELNLSSLELGDSALYFCASSVGNSIDTQYFGPGTRLTVL.

The chain uses TRBV12-3 or TRBV12-4 and TRBJ2-1; D unresolved. The V end lost 0 bases, the J end lost 9 bases, and 6 bases lay between the germline ends. There are 12 residues in the CDR3. Here the CDR3 DNA reads TGTGCCAGCAGTTTAGCAGGCGGTGAGCAGTTCTTC. Translation: CASSLAGGEQFF.

The chain carries TRBV7-9 and TRBJ2-5; TRBD1 matches 7 bases. Germline V gene sequence: CDR1 SEHNR, CDR2 FQNEAQ (reference sequence). With V trimmed by 2 bases and J by 2 bases, 8 bases remained unmatched. This CDR3 comprises 16 residues. CDR3 nucleotides: TGTGCCAGCAGCTTACCCGACAGGGAGCTTCAAGAGACCCAGTACTTC. This encodes CASSLPDRELQETQYF.

This chain connects TRBV19 to TRBJ1-3; D remains unclear. The germline CDR1 and CDR2 sequences are LNHDA and SQIVND (reference sequence). CDR3 length: 14 residues. V lost 1 base and J lost 1, with 5 bases in between. The CDR3 nucleotides are TGTGCCAGTAGTATAGTGGCATCTGGAAACACCATATATTTT. This encodes CASSIVASGNTIYF. The full variable domain, in which reference TRBV19 and TRBJ1-3 provide the parts outside the CDR3, is DGGITQSPKYLFRKEGQNVTLSCEQNLNHDAMYWYRQDPGQGLRLIYYSQIVNDFQKGDIAEGYSVSREKKESFPLTVTSAQKNPTAFYLCASSIVASGNTIYFGEGSWLTVV.